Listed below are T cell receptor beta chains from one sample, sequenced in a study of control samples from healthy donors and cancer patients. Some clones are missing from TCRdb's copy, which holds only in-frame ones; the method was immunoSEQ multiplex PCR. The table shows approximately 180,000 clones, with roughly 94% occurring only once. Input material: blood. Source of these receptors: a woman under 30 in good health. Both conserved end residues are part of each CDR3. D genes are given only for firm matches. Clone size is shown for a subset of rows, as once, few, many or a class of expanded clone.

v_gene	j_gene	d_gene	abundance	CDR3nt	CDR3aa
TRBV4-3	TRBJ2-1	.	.	TGCGCCAGCAGCCCACGAATACTATACAATGAGCAGTTCTTC	CASSPRILYNEQFF
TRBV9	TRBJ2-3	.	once	TGTGCCAGCAGCGTAGACGAGGATACGCAGTATTTT	CASSVDEDTQYF
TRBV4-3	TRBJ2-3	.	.	TGCGCCAGCAGCCGAGAGAGGTCAGATACGCAGTATTTT	CASSRERSDTQYF
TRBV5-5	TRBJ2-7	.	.	TGTGCCAGCAGCTTGGGGCAGGGGTATTCCTACGAGCAGTACTTC	CASSLGQGYSYEQYF
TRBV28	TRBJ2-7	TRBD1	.	TGTGCCAGCAGCTCACAGACAGGGGGAAGGTACGAGCAGTACTTC	CASSSQTGGRYEQYF
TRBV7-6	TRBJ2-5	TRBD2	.	TGTGCCAGCAGCTTAGAGGCGGCGGGAGGGCAAGAGACCCAGTACTTC	CASSLEAAGGQETQYF
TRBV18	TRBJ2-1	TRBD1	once	TGTGCCAGCTCAGAAGACAGGGCAGGTTACAATGAGCAGTTCTTC	CASSEDRAGYNEQFF
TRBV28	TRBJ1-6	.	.	TGTGCCAGCAGTTCATACAGAGGCAGGGCCTCCCAGTATAGGCATTCACCCCTCCACTTT	CASSSYRGRASQYRHSPLHF
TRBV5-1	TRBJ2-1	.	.	TGCGCCAGCAGCTGGGACGACCTCTCCTACAATGAGCAGTTCTTC	CASSWDDLSYNEQFF
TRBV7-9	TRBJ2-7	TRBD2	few	TGTGCCAGCAGCACTCGAGGGAGGACGGCGGGGGTTGCCTACGAGCAGTACTTC	CASSTRGRTAGVAYEQYF
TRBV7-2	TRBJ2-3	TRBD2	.	TGTGCCAGCAGCTCGGCTCCGGGACTAGCGACAGATACGCAGTATTTT	CASSSAPGLATDTQYF
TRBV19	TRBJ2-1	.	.	TGTGCCAGTAGTATATACCAATCCTACAATGAGCAGTTCTTC	CASSIYQSYNEQFF
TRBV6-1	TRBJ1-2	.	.	TGTGCCAGCAGTGAAAGCGGGGGAAACTATGGCTACACCTTC	CASSESGGNYGYTF
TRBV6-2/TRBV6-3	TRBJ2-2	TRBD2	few	TGTGCCAGCAGTTACCGCCGGGGGGGGCCCCCGGGGGAGCTGTTTTTT	CASSYRRGGPPGELFF
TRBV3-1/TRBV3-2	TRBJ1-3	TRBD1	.	TGTGCCAGCAGCCGCGATCGACAGGGGTTCGGTGGAAACACCATATATTTT	CASSRDRQGFGGNTIYF
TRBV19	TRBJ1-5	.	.	TGTGCCAGTAGTATCCCCCGGGGAGGGGCCTCTAGCAATCAGCCCCAGCATTTT	CASSIPRGGASSNQPQHF
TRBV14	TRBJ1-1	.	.	TGTGCCAGCAGCCGGGGGCTCTCGAGCACTGAAGCTTTCTTT	CASSRGLSSTEAFF
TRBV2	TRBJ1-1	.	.	TGTGCCACGCGACTGGAGGGGAACACTGAAGCTTTCTTT	CATRLEGNTEAFF
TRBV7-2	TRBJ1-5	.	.	TGTGCCAGCAGCTTAAGGTTAGGGAGGCCTCAGCCCCAGCATTTT	CASSLRLGRPQPQHF
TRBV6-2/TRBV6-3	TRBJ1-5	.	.	TGTGCCAGCAGTTACGGGTTACGCAATCAGCCCCAGCATTTT	CASSYGLRNQPQHF
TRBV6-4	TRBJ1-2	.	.	TGTGCCAGCAGACCGGGACCGACTTATGGCTACACCTTC	CASRPGPTYGYTF
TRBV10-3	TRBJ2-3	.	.	TGTGCCATCAGTGCGACTAGAGATACGCAGTATTTT	CAISATRDTQYF
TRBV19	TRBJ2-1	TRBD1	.	TGTGCCAGTAGTAAATGGGACAGGGCGGTCAATGAGCAGTTCTTC	CASSKWDRAVNEQFF
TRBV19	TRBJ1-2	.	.	TGTGCCAGTACTAGTTCGGGCTCCAGGGGCTACACCTTC	CASTSSGSRGYTF
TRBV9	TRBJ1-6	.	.	TGTGCCAGCAGCAAATCAGGGCCCCCTGACTCACCCCTCCACTTT	CASSKSGPPDSPLHF
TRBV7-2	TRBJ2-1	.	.	TGTGCCAGCAGCTTAGACGTCCCGGGTGAGCAGTTCTTC	CASSLDVPGEQFF
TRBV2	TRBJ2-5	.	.	TGTGCCAGCAGGGGGGAGACCCAGTACTTC	CASRGETQYF
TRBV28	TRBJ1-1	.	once	TGTGCCAGCAGTTCTCTGGACCGAGGGGCTTTCTTT	CASSSLDRGAFF
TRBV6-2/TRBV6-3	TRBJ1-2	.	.	TGTGCCAGCAGTTACTCCCCCTATGGCTACACCTTC	CASSYSPYGYTF
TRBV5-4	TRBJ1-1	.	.	TGTGCCAGCAGCTTGTATGGGCCGAACACTGAAGCTTTCTTT	CASSLYGPNTEAFF
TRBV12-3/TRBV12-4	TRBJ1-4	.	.	TGTGCCAGCAGTTCCGACGGGGAAAAACTGTTTTTT	CASSSDGEKLFF
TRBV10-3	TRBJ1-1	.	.	.	CAIKEVGTGSFF
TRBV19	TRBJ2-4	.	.	TGTGCCAGTAGTATAGATTCCATTTACAGGGTCCTTAACATTCAGTACTTC	CASSIDSIYRVLNIQYF
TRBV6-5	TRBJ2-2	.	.	TGTGCCAGCAGTCGAGGCACCGCGAACACCGGGGAGCTGTTTTTT	CASSRGTANTGELFF